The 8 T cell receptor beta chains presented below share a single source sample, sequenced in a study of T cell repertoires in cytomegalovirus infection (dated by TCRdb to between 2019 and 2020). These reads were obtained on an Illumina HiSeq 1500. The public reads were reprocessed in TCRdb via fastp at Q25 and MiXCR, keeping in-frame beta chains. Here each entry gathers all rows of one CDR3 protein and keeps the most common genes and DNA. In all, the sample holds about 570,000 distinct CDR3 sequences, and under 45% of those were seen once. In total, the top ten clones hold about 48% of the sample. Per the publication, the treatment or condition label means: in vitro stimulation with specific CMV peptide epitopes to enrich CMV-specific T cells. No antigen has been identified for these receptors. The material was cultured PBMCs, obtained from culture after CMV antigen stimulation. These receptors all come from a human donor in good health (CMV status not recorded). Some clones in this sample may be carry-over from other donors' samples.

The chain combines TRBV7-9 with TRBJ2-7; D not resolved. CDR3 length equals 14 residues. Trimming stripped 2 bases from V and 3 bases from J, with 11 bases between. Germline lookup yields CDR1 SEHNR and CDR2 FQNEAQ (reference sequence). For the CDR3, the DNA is TGTGCCAGCAGCTTATCAGGTATTAACTACGAGCAGTACTTC. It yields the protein CASSLSGINYEQYF. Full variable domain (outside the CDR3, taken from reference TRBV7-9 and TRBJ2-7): DTGVSQNPRHKITKRGQNVTFRCDPISEHNRLYWYRQTLGQGPEFLTYFQNEAQLEKSRLLSDRFSAERPKGSFSTLEIQRTEQGDSAMYLCASSLSGINYEQYFGPGTRLTVT.

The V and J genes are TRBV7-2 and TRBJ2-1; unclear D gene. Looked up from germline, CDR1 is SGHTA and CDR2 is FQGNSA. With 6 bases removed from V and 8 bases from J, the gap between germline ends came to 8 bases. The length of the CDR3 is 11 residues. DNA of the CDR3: TGTGCCAGCAGTTGGGGTGATGAGCAGTTCTTC. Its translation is CASSWGDEQFF.

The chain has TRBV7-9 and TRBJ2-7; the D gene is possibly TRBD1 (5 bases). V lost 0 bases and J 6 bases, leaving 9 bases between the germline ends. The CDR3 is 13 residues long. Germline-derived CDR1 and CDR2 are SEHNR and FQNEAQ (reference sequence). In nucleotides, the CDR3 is TGTGCCAGCAGCTTAGCGGCAGGGCGCGAGCAGTACTTC. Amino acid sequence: CASSLAAGREQYF.

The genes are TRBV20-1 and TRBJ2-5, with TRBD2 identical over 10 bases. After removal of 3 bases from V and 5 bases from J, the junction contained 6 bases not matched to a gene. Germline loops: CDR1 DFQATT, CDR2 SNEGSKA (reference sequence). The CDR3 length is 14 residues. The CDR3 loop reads CSARSSGGGETQYF. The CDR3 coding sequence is TGCAGTGCTAGGTCCAGCGGGGGGGGGGAGACCCAGTACTTC.

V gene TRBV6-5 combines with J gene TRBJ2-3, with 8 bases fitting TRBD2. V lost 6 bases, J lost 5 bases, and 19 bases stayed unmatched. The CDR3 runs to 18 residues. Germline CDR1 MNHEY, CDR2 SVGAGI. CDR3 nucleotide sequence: TGTGCCAGCAGGCGGGGGGTTGTGGGGGGGGGTAAGGAAGATACGCAGTATTTT. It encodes CASRRGVVGGGKEDTQYF.

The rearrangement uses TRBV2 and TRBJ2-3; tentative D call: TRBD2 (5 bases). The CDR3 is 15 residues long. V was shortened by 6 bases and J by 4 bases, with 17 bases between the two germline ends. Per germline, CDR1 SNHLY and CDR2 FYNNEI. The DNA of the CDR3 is TGTGCCAGCAGGTGGTCGGGCGGGCAGCCAGATACGCAGTATTTT. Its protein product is CASRWSGGQPDTQYF.

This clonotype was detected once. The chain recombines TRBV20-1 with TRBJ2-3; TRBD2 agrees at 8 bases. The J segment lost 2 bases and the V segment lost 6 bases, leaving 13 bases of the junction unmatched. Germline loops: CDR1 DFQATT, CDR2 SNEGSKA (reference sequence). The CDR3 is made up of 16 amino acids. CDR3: CSAPPGVAGITDTQYF. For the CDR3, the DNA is TGCAGTGCCCCTCCCGGGGTAGCGGGAATCACAGATACGCAGTATTTT.

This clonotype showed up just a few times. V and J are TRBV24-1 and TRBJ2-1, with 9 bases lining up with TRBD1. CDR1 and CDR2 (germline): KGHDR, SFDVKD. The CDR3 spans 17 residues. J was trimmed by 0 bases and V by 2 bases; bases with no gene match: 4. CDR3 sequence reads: CATSDWDREDSYNEQFF. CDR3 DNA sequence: TGTGCCACCAGTGATTGGGACAGGGAGGACTCCTACAATGAGCAGTTCTTC.